The clone carrying this T cell receptor beta chain came up many times. Its antigen is not identified. Template switching created a universal primer site, and the cDNA included unique molecular identifiers. Via MiXCR, TCRdb re-called the 5' RACE reads, giving one row per CDR3 protein. The table shows hundreds of thousands of distinct CDR3 sequences, with 12% occurring only once. Only healthy Caucasians were included as donors. Trimming stripped 5 bases from V and 5 bases from J, with 21 bases between. This CDR3 has 16 amino acids. This specimen belongs to a study of identical twins. General study points: Insertions were fewer in abundant cord blood beta clonotypes, whereas memory repertoires showed none of this pattern. Invariant cells of the MAIT and iNKT types might have partly distorted the zero-insertion analyses.

The same sample was also studied in work on yellow fever vaccine responses in identical twins.

Source material: PBMCs. The sequence was obtained from a young woman in good health. The chain is built from TRBV12-3 or TRBV12-4 and TRBJ2-5; D remains unclear. CDR3 coding DNA: TGTGCCAGCAGTGTAGGGTTCACTCTAGGAAGGGAGACCCAGTACTTC. Translated, it gives CASSVGFTLGRETQYF.